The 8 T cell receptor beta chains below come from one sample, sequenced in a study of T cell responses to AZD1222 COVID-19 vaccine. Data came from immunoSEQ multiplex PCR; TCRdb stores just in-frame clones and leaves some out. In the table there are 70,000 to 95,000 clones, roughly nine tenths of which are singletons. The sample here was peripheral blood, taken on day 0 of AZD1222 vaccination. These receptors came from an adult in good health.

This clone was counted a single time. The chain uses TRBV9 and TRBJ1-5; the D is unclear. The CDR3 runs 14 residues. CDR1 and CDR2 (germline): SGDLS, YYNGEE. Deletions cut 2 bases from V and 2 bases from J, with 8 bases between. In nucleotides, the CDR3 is TGTGCCAGCAGCGTCCCCCTTGGCAATCAGCCCCAGCATTTT. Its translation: CASSVPLGNQPQHF.

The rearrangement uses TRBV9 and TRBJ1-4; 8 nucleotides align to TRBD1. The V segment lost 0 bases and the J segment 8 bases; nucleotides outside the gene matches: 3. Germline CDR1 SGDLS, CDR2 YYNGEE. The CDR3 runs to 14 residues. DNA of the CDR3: TGTGCCAGCAGCGTAGGGACAGGGAGAGAAAAACTGTTTTTT. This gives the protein CASSVGTGREKLFF.

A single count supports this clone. CDR3 sequence (DNA): TGCGCCAGCAGCTTAGGTGCTGGGTTTGGTCAGCCCCAGCATTTT. It codes for CASSLGAGFGQPQHF. The chain is built from TRBV5-1 and TRBJ1-5; D call uncertain. Germline lookup yields CDR1 SGHRS and CDR2 YFSETQ. The V end lost 2 bases, the J end lost 6 bases, and 15 bases lay between the germline ends. This CDR3 region has 15 residues.

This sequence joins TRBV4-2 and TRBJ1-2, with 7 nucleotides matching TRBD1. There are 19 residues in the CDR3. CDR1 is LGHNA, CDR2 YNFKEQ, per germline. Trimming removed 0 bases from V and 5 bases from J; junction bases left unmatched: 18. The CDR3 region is CASSQEPARGGGARYGYTF. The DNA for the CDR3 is TGTGCCAGCAGCCAAGAGCCAGCGCGAGGAGGGGGCGCGAGATATGGCTACACCTTC.

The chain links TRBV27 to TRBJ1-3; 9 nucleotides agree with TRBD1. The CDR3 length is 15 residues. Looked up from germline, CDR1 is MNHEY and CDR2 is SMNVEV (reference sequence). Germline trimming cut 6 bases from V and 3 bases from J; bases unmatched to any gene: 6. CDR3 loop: CASRRGGQGGNTIYF. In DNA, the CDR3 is TGTGCCAGCAGGCGCGGGGGACAGGGTGGAAACACCATATATTTT.

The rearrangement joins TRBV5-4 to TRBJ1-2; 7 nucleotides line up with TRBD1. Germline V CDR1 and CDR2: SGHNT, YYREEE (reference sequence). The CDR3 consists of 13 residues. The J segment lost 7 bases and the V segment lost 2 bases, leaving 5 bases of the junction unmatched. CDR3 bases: TGTGCCAGCAGCTTCGACAGGGAAGGTGGCTACACCTTC. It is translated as CASSFDREGGYTF.

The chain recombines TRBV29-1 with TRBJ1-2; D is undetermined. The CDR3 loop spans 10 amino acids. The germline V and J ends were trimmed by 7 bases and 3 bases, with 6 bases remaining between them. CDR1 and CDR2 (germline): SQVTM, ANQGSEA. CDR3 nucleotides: TGCAGCGCTTGGGACTATGGCTACACCTTC. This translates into CSAWDYGYTF.

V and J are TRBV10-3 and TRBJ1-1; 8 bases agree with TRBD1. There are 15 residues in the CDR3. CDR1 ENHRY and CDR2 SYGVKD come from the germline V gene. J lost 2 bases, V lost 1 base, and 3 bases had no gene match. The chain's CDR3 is CAISEFQGANTEAFF. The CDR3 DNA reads TGTGCCATCAGTGAGTTCCAGGGGGCTAACACTGAAGCTTTCTTT.